The 23 T cell receptor beta chains given below trace back to one sample, sequenced in a study of blood T cell repertoires in COVID-19. Profiling relied on immunoSEQ multiplex PCR, and the TCRdb table lists in-frame clones only, not all of them. The sample lists approximately 29,000 clones, about 92% seen once, with more than 0.8% in the top ten. Sequenced: peripheral blood. Receptor source: a woman aged 70-85 years with COVID-19, enrolled during active disease.

This chain links TRBV30 with TRBJ2-3, with 11 bases lining up with TRBD2. The CDR3 has 15 amino acids. Trimming took 1 base from V and 1 from J; bases not matched to a gene: 1. Germline V gene lookup returns CDR1 GTSNPN and CDR2 SVGIG (reference sequence). The CDR3 DNA is TGTGCCTGGAGTGGACTAGCGGGGCGCACAGATACGCAGTATTTT. Protein: CAWSGLAGRTDTQYF.

V gene TRBV5-1 combines with J gene TRBJ1-5, with D possibly being TRBD1 (5 bases). Germline V gene sequence: CDR1 SGHRS, CDR2 YFSETQ. Trimming pared 4 bases from V and 2 bases from J, leaving 16 bases between. This CDR3 has 16 residues. The CDR3 loop reads CASSPTGAGGNQPQHF. The CDR3 bases are TGCGCCAGCAGCCCCACAGGCGCTGGGGGCAATCAGCCCCAGCATTTT.

The gene calls are TRBV7-8 and TRBJ2-1, with D possibly TRBD2 on 5 matching bases. The CDR3 is 13 amino acids. Trimming took off 4 bases at V and 8 bases at J, with 12 bases between the two ends. In germline, CDR1 is SGHVS, CDR2 FQNEAQ. Written as DNA, the CDR3 is TGTGCCAGCAGCTCCCCCCGGCGGGATGAGCAGTTCTTC. This encodes CASSSPRRDEQFF.

This sequence joins TRBV7-9 and TRBJ2-7, with D possibly matching TRBD1 (6 bases). The CDR3 sequence is 13 residues long. The V gene lost 3 bases and the J gene lost 3 bases, with 9 bases spanning the gap. CDR1 and CDR2 (germline): SEHNR, FQNEAQ (reference sequence). CDR3 in amino acids: CASSFGTHYEQYF. As DNA, the CDR3 is TGTGCCAGCAGCTTTGGGACACACTACGAGCAGTACTTC.

The V call is TRBV5-1, the J call TRBJ2-2; D is undetermined. The germline gives CDR1 SGHRS, CDR2 YFSETQ. The CDR3 consists of 16 residues. V was pared by 0 bases and J by 6 bases, with 15 bases between. The CDR3 DNA follows: TGCGCCAGCAGCTTGGAGGCGGTTCAGTCGGCCGGGGAGCTGTTTTTT. Its translation: CASSLEAVQSAGELFF. The whole variable domain, remainder taken from reference TRBV5-1 and TRBJ2-2, is KAGVTQTPRYLIKTRGQQVTLSCSPISGHRSVSWYQQTPGQGLQFLFEYFSETQRNKGNFPGRFSGRQFSNSRSEMNVSTLELGDSALYLCASSLEAVQSAGELFFGEGSRLTVL.

The rearrangement links TRBV7-2 to TRBJ2-5, with TRBD2 matching 8 bases. The germline V gene encodes CDR1 SGHTA and CDR2 FQGNSA. This CDR3 region has 16 residues. Trimming removed 1 base from V and 4 bases from J; junction bases left unmatched: 8. The CDR3 region is CASSLDVASGRETQYF. CDR3 sequence (DNA): TGTGCCAGCAGCTTAGACGTGGCAAGCGGGAGAGAGACCCAGTACTTC.

This chain connects TRBV11-2 to TRBJ2-2; D unclear. The V gene's germline CDR1 is SGHAT and CDR2 FQNNGV. Trimming left V 1 base short and J 4 bases short, with 4 bases between. This CDR3 has 13 amino acids. For the CDR3, the DNA is TGTGCCAGCAGCTTAGTCCTCACCGGGGAGCTGTTTTTT. It specifies CASSLVLTGELFF.

The chain joins TRBV27 to TRBJ2-2; 11 bases align to TRBD1. V lost 5 bases to trimming and J lost 6 bases; unmatched junction nucleotides: 8. Germline lookup yields CDR1 MNHEY and CDR2 SMNVEV (reference sequence). The CDR3 has 16 residues. The CDR3 nucleotides are TGTGCCAGCAGTGGATACGGGACAGGGGGTTCCGGGGAGCTGTTTTTT. It specifies CASSGYGTGGSGELFF.

The J gene is TRBJ2-1, the V gene TRBV27; 7 positions match TRBD2. J was trimmed by 2 bases and V by 2 bases; bases with no gene match: 12. The CDR3 runs 18 residues. Looked up from germline, CDR1 is MNHEY and CDR2 is SMNVEV (reference sequence). The CDR3 here is CASSLTIGAGVPYNEQFF. The CDR3 DNA is TGTGCCAGCAGTTTAACGATCGGGGCGGGAGTACCCTACAATGAGCAGTTCTTC.

This chain connects TRBV5-4 to TRBJ2-4; 8 bases are shared with TRBD1. V dropped 2 bases and J dropped 15; count of bases not matched to a gene: 7. The V gene's germline CDR1 is SGHNT and CDR2 YYREEE (reference sequence). The CDR3 spans 12 residues. DNA for the CDR3: TGTGCCAGCAGCTTAATCGGACAGGGCGTGTACTTC. Protein: CASSLIGQGVYF.

The gene calls are TRBV19 and TRBJ2-7; TRBD1 is a possible D gene (7 bases). V lost 4 bases and J 3 bases, leaving 13 bases between the germline ends. CDR1 and CDR2 (germline): LNHDA, SQIVND (reference sequence). The CDR3 consists of 14 residues. The CDR3 DNA follows: TGTGCCAGTAGTAACCAGGGGGGTGGCTACGAGCAGTACTTC. Its protein is CASSNQGGGYEQYF.

CDR3: CASSVTGTSGSSYNEQFF. The CDR3 DNA is TGTGCCAGCAGCGTCACCGGGACTAGCGGGAGCTCCTACAATGAGCAGTTCTTC. This rearrangement joins TRBV7-2 to TRBJ2-1, with 14 bases fitting TRBD2. The CDR3 runs to 18 residues. CDR1 is SGHTA and CDR2 is FQGNSA in the germline V gene. Germline trimming cut 5 bases from V and 0 bases from J; bases unmatched to any gene: 6.

The genes are TRBV10-3 and TRBJ2-1, with TRBD1 identical over 11 bases. The CDR3 has 13 residues. The junction had 3 bases not matched to a gene; V was cut back by 6 bases and J by 8 bases. Germline CDR1 reads ENHRY; CDR2 reads SYGVKD. The CDR3 reads CAIRDRGPDEQFF. CDR3 DNA sequence: TGTGCCATCAGGGACAGGGGGCCCGATGAGCAGTTCTTC.

This chain connects TRBV28 to TRBJ1-2; D might be TRBD1 (5 bases). In germline, CDR1 is MDHEN, CDR2 SYDVKM. CDR3 length: 15 amino acids. The ends were cut back, 1 base at V and 2 bases at J, with 11 bases in the middle. This CDR3 reads CASSLSGGDNYGYTF. The CDR3 bases are TGTGCCAGCAGTTTATCAGGAGGGGACAACTATGGCTACACCTTC.

The genes are TRBV18 and TRBJ2-7, with D unclear. The length of the CDR3 is 12 residues. Germline V gene sequence: CDR1 KGHSH, CDR2 LQKENI. V was clipped by 3 bases and J by 0 bases, with 3 bases between them. The chain's CDR3 is CASSPSSYEQYF. CDR3 sequence (DNA): TGTGCCAGCTCACCCAGCTCCTACGAGCAGTACTTC.

The chain links TRBV27 to TRBJ2-7, with 7 bases aligning to TRBD1. CDR3 length: 15 amino acids. The V gene end was trimmed by 0 bases and the J gene end by 2 bases; junction bases not matched to a gene: 4. The germline CDR1 and CDR2 sequences are MNHEY and SMNVEV (reference sequence). DNA for the CDR3: TGTGCCAGCAGTTTATCGGGACAGTTTCCCTACGAGCAGTACTTC. Its translation: CASSLSGQFPYEQYF.

The rearrangement links TRBV18 to TRBJ2-1, with 8 bases aligning to TRBD2. CDR3 size: 17 residues. The germline V gene encodes CDR1 KGHSH and CDR2 LQKENI. Trimming at V came to 4 bases and at J to 0 bases, leaving 8 bases not matched to a gene. The CDR3 DNA reads TGTGCCAGCTCACTCAATTCCGGGACTAGCTCCTACAATGAGCAGTTCTTC. Encoded protein: CASSLNSGTSSYNEQFF.

The chain carries TRBV24-1 and TRBJ1-5; TRBD1 matches 7 bases. Trimming took 2 bases from V and 5 from J; bases not matched to a gene: 8. The length of the CDR3 is 16 residues. From germline, CDR1 is KGHDR and CDR2 SFDVKD. As DNA, the CDR3 is TGTGCCACCAGTGATTCGACAGGGTCCCTTCATCAGCCCCAGCATTTT. Translation gives CATSDSTGSLHQPQHF.

V gene TRBV6-5 combines with J gene TRBJ1-2; D ambiguous. V was shortened by 2 bases and J by 3 bases, with 10 bases between the two germline ends. The V gene's germline CDR1 is MNHEY and CDR2 SVGAGI. The CDR3 covers 14 residues. The CDR3 is CASSYISGDYGYTF. CDR3 bases: TGTGCCAGCAGTTACATCTCCGGGGACTATGGCTACACCTTC.

The CDR3 sequence: CASSSRDRSYEQYF. The CDR3 nucleotides read TGTGCCAGCAGCTCCCGGGACAGAAGCTACGAGCAGTACTTC. The chain recombines TRBV7-2 with TRBJ2-7, with 7 bases aligning to TRBD1. This CDR3 contains 14 residues. V lost 4 bases, J lost 3 bases, and 6 bases stayed unmatched. The germline gives CDR1 SGHTA, CDR2 FQGNSA.

V is TRBV7-9 and J is TRBJ1-6; D remains ambiguous. Looked up from germline, CDR1 is SEHNR and CDR2 is FQNEAQ (reference sequence). This CDR3 has 13 residues. V was cut by 5 bases and J by 9 bases, with 11 bases left in between. The CDR3 nucleotides read TGTGCCAGCAGCCAGTGGGAGATTTCACCCCTCCACTTT. Translated: CASSQWEISPLHF.

V is TRBV20-1 and J is TRBJ2-7, with 9 bases aligning to TRBD2. CDR1 and CDR2 (germline): DFQATT, SNEGSKA (reference sequence). The V segment lost 5 bases and the J segment 6 bases; nucleotides outside the gene matches: 2. The CDR3 has 11 residues. DNA for the CDR3: TGCAGTGCTTTAGCGGGAGTCGAGCAGTACTTC. It is translated as CSALAGVEQYF.

This chain connects TRBV28 to TRBJ1-1, with D possibly TRBD1 on 5 matching bases. The CDR3 length is 14 residues. Germline V gives CDR1 MDHEN, CDR2 SYDVKM. V lost 3 bases to trimming and J lost 2 bases, with 10 bases between them. The CDR3 region is CASSFIGVNTEAFF. Here the CDR3 DNA reads TGTGCCAGCAGTTTTATAGGGGTCAACACTGAAGCTTTCTTT.